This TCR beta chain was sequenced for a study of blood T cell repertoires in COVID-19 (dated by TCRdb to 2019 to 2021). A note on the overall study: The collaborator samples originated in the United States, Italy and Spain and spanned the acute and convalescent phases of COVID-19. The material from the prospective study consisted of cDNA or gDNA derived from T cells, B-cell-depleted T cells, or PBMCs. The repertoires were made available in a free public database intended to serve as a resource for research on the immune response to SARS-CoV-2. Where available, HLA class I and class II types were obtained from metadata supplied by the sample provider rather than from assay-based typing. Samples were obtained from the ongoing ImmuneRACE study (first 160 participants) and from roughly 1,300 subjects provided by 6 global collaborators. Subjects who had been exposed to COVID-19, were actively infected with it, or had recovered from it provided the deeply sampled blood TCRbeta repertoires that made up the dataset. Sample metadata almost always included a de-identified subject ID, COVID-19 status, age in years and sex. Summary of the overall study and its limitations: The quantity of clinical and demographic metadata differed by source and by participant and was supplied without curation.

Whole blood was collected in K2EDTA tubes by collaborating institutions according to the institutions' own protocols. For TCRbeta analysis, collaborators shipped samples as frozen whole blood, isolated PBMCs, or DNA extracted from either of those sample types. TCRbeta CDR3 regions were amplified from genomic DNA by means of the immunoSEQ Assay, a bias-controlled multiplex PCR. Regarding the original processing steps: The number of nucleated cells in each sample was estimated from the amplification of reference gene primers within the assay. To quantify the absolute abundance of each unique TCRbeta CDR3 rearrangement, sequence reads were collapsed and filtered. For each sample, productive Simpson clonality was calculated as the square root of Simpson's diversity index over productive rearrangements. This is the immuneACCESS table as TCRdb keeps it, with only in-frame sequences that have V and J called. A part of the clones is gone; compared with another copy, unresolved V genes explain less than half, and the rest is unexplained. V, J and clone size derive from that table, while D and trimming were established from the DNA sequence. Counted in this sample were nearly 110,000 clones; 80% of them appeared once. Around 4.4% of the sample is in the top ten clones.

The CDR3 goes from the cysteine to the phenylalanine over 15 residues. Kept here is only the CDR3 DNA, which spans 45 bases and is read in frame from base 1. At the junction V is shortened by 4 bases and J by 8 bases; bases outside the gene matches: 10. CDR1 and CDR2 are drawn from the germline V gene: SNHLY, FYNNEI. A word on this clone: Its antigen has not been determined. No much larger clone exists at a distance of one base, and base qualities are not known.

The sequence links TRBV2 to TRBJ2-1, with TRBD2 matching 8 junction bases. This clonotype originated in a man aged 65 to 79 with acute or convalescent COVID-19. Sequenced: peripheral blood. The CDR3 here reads CASSASPGTRYEQFF. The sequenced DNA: TGTGCCAGCAGTGCCAGTCCCGGGACTAGGTATGAGCAGTTCTTC.